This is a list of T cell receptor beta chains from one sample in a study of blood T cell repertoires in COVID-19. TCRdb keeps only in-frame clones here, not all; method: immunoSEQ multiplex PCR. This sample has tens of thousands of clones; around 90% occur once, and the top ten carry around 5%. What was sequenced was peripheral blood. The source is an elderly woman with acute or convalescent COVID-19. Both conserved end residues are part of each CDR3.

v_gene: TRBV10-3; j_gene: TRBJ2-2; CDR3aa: CAISEAAGGNTGELFF
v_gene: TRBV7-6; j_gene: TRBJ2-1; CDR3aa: CASSLNAYSYNEQFF
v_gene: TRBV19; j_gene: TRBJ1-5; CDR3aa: CASSTNLRSQHF
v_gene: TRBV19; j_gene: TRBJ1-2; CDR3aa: CASSIGRVEYGYTF
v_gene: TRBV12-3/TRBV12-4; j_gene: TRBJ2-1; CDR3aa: CASSPGGSHEQFF
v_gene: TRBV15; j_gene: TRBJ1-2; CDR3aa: CATSRVFDRGYGYTF
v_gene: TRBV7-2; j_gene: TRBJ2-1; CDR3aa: CASSLAGGPYNEQFF
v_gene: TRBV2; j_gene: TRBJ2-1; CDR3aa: CASRALAGSSYNEQFF
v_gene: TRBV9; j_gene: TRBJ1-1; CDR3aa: CASSPTGANTEAFF
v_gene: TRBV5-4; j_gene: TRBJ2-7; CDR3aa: CASSPGGLAGIVLSYEQYF
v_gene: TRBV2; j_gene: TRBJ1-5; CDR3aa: CASRARDRGNQPQHF
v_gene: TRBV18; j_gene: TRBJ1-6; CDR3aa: CASAEAGSPLHF
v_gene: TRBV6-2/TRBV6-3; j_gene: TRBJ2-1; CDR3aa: CASSKTGNPYNEQFF
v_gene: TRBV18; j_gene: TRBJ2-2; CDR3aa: CASSPRRTNTGELFF
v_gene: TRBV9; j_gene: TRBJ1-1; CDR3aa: CASSPRVSISEAFF
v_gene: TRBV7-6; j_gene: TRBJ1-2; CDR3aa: CASSALTGGADNGYTF
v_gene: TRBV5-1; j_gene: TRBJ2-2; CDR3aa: CASSHGDRDTGELFF
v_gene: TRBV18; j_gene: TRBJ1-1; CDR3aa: CASSNREGRNTEAFF
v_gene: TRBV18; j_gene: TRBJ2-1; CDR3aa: CASSPVASGGSSYNEQFF
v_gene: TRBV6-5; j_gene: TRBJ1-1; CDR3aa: CASIRTQREAFF
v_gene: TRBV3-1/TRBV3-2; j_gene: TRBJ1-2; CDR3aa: CASSHSTGFNYGYTF
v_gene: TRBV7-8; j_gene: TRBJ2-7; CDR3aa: CASSYLPTTFYEQYF
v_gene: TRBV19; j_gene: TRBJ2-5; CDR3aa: CASSNPSGGGRETQYF
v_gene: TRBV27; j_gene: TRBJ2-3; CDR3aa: CASSLGGGRDTQYF
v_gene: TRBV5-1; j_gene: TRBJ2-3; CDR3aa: CASSSADRGTDTQYF
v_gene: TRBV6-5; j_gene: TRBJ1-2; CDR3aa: CASSLLGTNYGYTF
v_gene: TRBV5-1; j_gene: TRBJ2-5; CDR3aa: CASSPGQASQETQYF
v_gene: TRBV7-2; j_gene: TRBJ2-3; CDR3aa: CASSFRLAGDTQYF
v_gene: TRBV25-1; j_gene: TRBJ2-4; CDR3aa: CASRPTSRVKNIQYF
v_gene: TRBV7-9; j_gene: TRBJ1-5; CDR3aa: CASSPRGGPQHF
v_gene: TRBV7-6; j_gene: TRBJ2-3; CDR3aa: CASSPGLAASTDTQYF
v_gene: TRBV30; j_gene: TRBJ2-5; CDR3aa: CAWSRASGRLETQYF
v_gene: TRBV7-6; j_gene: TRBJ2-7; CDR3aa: CASSLGSGGSLYEQYF
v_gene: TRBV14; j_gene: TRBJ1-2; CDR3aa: CASSQVTGLYTF
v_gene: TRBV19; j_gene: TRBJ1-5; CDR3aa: CAGGGGNQPQHF
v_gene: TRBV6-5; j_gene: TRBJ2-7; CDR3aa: CASSPPGHLTYEQYF
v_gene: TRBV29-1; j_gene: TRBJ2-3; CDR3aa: CSSRGAASRSTDTQYF
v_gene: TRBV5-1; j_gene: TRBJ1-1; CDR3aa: CASKTGEGTEAFF
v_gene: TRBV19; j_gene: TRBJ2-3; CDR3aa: CASSIPSGGARLDTQYF
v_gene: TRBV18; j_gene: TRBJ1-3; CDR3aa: CASSPTGTGGSGNTIYF
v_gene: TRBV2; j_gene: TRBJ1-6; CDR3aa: CASRLGSVNSPLHF
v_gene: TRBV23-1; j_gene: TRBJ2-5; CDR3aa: CASSPPQATKYTQYF
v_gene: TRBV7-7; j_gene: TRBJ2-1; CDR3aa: CASSPQGVSYNEQFF
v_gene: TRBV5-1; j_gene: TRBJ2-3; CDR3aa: CASSLDRASTDTQYF
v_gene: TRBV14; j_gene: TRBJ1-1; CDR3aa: CASSQGLVAFF
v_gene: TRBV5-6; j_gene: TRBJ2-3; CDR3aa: CASSLRLAGMGDTQYF
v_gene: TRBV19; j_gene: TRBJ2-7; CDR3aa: CASAALNRAGYEQYF
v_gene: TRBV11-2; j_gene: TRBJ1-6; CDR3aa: CASSLARAPRGSYNSPLHF
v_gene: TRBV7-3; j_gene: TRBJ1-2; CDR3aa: CASSYTGDDGYTF
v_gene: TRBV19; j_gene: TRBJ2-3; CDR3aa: CATSKSGSDIDTQYF
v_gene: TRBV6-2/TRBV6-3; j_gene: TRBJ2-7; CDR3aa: CASTPSGLAGAYEQYF
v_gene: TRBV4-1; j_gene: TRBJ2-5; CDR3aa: CASSQGTGGQETQYF